This is a list of T cell receptor beta chains from one sample in a study of glioma-infiltrating T cells. TCRdb re-derived calls from the multiplex PCR reads in MiXCR, one entry per CDR3 protein. The table lists over 100,000 distinct CDR3 sequences, around a quarter of them singletons. Material: glioma tissue, nonneoplastic brain tissue, or PBMCs (not recorded which). These receptors were obtained from a human donor with low-grade glioma or glioblastoma, undergoing nonglioma brain surgery, or in good health (not recorded which). The CDR3 runs from the conserved cysteine through the conserved F or W. The D gene is left open where the match is weak. Rows give clone size only sometimes, using once, few, many, or a class for an expanded clone.

-,TRBJ1-1,many,TRBV4-1,TGCGCCAGCAGACACGGACGGGAAAAAGCTTTCTTT,CASRHGREKAFF
TRBD1,TRBJ2-7,many,TRBV7-9,TGTGCCAGCGGTGACAGGGCATTCGGCGAGCAGTACTTC,CASGDRAFGEQYF
-,TRBJ1-5,many,TRBV19,TGTGCCAGTAGCCTAACTGACTGGAATCAGCCCCAGCATTTT,CASSLTDWNQPQHF
-,TRBJ2-5,many,TRBV4-1,TGCGCCAGCAGCCACCGGACCACCGCGGAGACCCAGTACTTC,CASSHRTTAETQYF
-,TRBJ2-6,many,TRBV28,TGTGCCAGCAGTATACAGGTAGCCGGGGCCAACGTCCTGACTTTC,CASSIQVAGANVLTF
TRBD2,TRBJ2-1,-,TRBV5-4,TGTGCCAGCAGCCCTTCGCGGAGCGGGAGGGCCAATGAGAAGTTCTTC,CASSPSRSGRANEKFF
TRBD2,TRBJ2-7,many,TRBV7-2,TGTGCCAGCAGCTTAAGACTAGCGGGAGGATACGAGCAGTACTTC,CASSLRLAGGYEQYF
TRBD1,TRBJ1-1,many,TRBV29-1,TGCAGCGTCGATGACAGGGGGCTAGTTGAAGCTTTCTTT,CSVDDRGLVEAFF
-,TRBJ1-1,many,TRBV19,TGTGCCAGTAGTAGGGGACCCGGGGACACTGAAGCTTTCTTT,CASSRGPGDTEAFF
TRBD1,TRBJ1-1,many,TRBV20-1,TGCAGTGCTAGCCAGGGGGTCACTGAAGCTTTCTTT,CSASQGVTEAFF
-,TRBJ1-2,many,TRBV4-2,TGTGCCAGCAGCCAAGATCAACTAGCTAACTATGGCTACACCTTC,CASSQDQLANYGYTF
TRBD2,TRBJ2-7,few,TRBV7-9,TGTGCCAGCAGCGGCCTGGTAGGACTAGAGACCTACGAGCAGTACTTC,CASSGLVGLETYEQYF
-,TRBJ2-3,many,TRBV4-3,TGCGCCAGCAGCCTGATCCACTCTAGCACAGATACGCAGTATTTT,CASSLIHSSTDTQYF
-,TRBJ2-1,many,TRBV2,TGTGCCAGCAGTGAATACGGGGCTGAGCAGTTCTTC,CASSEYGAEQFF
-,TRBJ2-5,-,TRBV29-1,TGCAGCGTTGAGAGGGGGGTCCAAGAGACCCAGTACTTC,CSVERGVQETQYF
-,TRBJ2-1,-,TRBV9,TGTGCCAGCAGCGTAGAGGCAGGTCCCTACGAGCAGTTCTTC,CASSVEAGPYEQFF
TRBD2,TRBJ2-2,few,TRBV7-9,TGTGCCAGCAGACCCGGACTAGCGGACACCGGGGAGCTGTTTTTT,CASRPGLADTGELFF
TRBD1,TRBJ2-7,many,TRBV10-1,TGCGCCAGCAGCGGGACAGGGGACTACGAGCAGTACTTC,CASSGTGDYEQYF
TRBD2,TRBJ2-7,many,TRBV11-3,TGTGCCAGCAGCTCGGGACTAGCGGGAGCCCCGGGTGAGCAGTACTTC,CASSSGLAGAPGEQYF
-,TRBJ1-5,many,TRBV4-2,TGTGCCAGCAGCCAACCCGAGAGAGGAAATCAGCCCCAGCATTTT,CASSQPERGNQPQHF
-,TRBJ1-5,-,TRBV20-1,TGCAGTGCCAGGAGGGCACCGAGGGATCAGCCCCAGCATTTT,CSARRAPRDQPQHF
-,TRBJ2-2,many,TRBV7-2,TGTGCCAGCAGCTCATACATGGATTTCGGGGAGCTGTTTTTT,CASSSYMDFGELFF
-,TRBJ1-2,many,TRBV7-2,TGTGCCAGCAGCAGACAGGCTCCTAACTATGGCTACACCTTC,CASSRQAPNYGYTF
TRBD2,TRBJ2-7,many,TRBV4-1,TGCGCCAGCAGCCAATTGACTAGCGGGAGCAACGAGCAGTACTTC,CASSQLTSGSNEQYF
-,TRBJ2-7,few,TRBV29-1,TGCAGCGTTGAAGGGCTAGTCGGCTCCTACGAGCAGTACTTC,CSVEGLVGSYEQYF
-,TRBJ1-2,many,TRBV5-1,TGTGCCAGCAGCCAAGGCGGGGGCTATGGCTACACCTTC,CASSQGGGYGYTF
-,TRBJ1-1,many,TRBV14,TGTGCCAGCAGCCAAGGGGGGGCAGGGTTCCCTTTCTTT,CASSQGGAGFPFF
-,TRBJ1-5,many,TRBV4-2,TGTGCCAGCAGCCAATCCTGGGAGGTACGCAATCAGCCCCAGCATTTT,CASSQSWEVRNQPQHF
TRBD1,TRBJ2-7,-,TRBV18,TGTGCCAGCTCGGCGACAGGGGGCTACGAGCAGTACTTC,CASSATGGYEQYF
TRBD1,TRBJ1-5,many,TRBV6-1,TGTGCCAGCAGCACCGACAGGGGCGGGAATCAGCCCCAGCATTTT,CASSTDRGGNQPQHF
-,TRBJ1-1,-,TRBV7-9,TGTGCCAGCAGCCGAGGGGAAACTACTGAAGCTTTCTTT,CASSRGETTEAFF
TRBD1,TRBJ1-3,-,TRBV27,TGTGCCAGCAGTTCGACAGGGACTGGAAACACCATATATTTT,CASSSTGTGNTIYF
-,TRBJ1-2,-,TRBV11-2,TGTGCCAGCAGCTTAGATCGGGGATTAGGCTACACCTTC,CASSLDRGLGYTF
-,TRBJ2-1,many,TRBV10-3,TGTGCCATCATGGAGGACTCCTTGGGTAAGCAGTTCTTC,CAIMEDSLGKQFF
-,TRBJ1-2,many,TRBV4-2,TGTGCCAGCAGCCAAGTCATTGTCGGGACAACTAACTATGGCTACACCTTC,CASSQVIVGTTNYGYTF
TRBD2,TRBJ2-1,-,TRBV7-2,TGTGCCAGCACTGGGATGCTAGCGGGAGGCCCCAATGAGCAGTTCTTC,CASTGMLAGGPNEQFF
-,TRBJ2-5,-,TRBV27,TGTGCCAGCAGCTCACTCTCATGGGAGACCCATTACTTC,CASSSLSWETHYF
TRBD2,TRBJ2-5,many,TRBV29-1,TGCAGCGTCTCCCGCAGCGGGGGGACTCCAGAGACCCAGTACTTC,CSVSRSGGTPETQYF
TRBD2,TRBJ2-1,many,TRBV4-1,TGCGCCAGCAGCCGGTGGCTAGCGGGAGTTGGTAATGAGCAGTTCTTC,CASSRWLAGVGNEQFF
TRBD1,TRBJ2-5,many,TRBV11-3,TGTGCCAGCAGTTCCGGGACAGGGGGCATGAAGACCCAGTACTTC,CASSSGTGGMKTQYF
-,TRBJ1-1,-,TRBV11-1,TGTGCCAGCAGCTTACGCGGGGCGGGGGCTTTCTTT,CASSLRGAGAFF
TRBD1,TRBJ1-1,many,TRBV3-1,TGTGCCAGCAGTGAACAGGGGAGCACTGAAGCTTTCTTT,CASSEQGSTEAFF
TRBD1,TRBJ1-1,few,TRBV29-1,TGCAGCGTTCTCCGGACAGGGAACACTGAAGCTTTCTTT,CSVLRTGNTEAFF
TRBD1,TRBJ1-6,many,TRBV9,TGTGCCAGCAGCGCGGGACAGGGTGGGAATTCACCCCTCCACTTT,CASSAGQGGNSPLHF
-,TRBJ2-1,many,TRBV10-1,TGCGCCAGCAGTGAGTCGGTACAAATCTACAATGAGCAGTTCTTC,CASSESVQIYNEQFF
-,TRBJ1-1,-,TRBV7-9,TGTGCCATCAGCCAAGGGGAGGCTGAAGCTTTCTTT,CAISQGEAEAFF
-,TRBJ1-5,-,TRBV6-2/TRBV6-3,TGTGGCAGCAGTTACGGGGTGAACAATCAGCCCCAGCACTTT,CGSSYGVNNQPQHF
-,TRBJ2-5,many,TRBV7-2,TGTGCCAGCAGCTTATCGAGGGGAGTGAAGACCCAGTACTTC,CASSLSRGVKTQYF